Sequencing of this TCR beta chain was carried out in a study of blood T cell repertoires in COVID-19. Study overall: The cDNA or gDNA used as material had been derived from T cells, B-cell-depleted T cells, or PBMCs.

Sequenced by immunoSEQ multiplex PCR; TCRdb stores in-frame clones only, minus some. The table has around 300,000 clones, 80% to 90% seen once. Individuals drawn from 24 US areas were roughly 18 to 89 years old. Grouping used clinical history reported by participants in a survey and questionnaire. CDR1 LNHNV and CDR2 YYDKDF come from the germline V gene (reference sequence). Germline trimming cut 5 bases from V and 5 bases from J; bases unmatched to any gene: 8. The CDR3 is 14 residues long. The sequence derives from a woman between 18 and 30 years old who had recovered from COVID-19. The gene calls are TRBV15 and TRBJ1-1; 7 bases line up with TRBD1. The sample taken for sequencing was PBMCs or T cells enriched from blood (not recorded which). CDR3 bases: TGTGCCACCAGCGAAAGACAGGGAGTGACTGAAGCTTTCTTT. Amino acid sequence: CATSERQGVTEAFF.